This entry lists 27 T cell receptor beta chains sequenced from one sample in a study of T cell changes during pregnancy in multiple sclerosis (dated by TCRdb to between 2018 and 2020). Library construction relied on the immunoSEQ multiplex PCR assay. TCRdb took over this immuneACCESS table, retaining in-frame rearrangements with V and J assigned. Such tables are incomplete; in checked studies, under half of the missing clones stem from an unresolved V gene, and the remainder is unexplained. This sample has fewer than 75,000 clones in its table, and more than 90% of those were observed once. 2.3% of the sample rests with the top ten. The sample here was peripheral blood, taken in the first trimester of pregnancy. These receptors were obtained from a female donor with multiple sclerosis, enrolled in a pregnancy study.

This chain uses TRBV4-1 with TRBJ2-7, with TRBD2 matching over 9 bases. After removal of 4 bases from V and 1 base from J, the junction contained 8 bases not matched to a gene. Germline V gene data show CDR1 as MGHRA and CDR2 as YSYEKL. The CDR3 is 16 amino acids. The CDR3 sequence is CASSRVTSGLSYEQYF. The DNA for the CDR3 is TGCGCCAGCAGCCGAGTTACTAGCGGGTTGTCCTACGAGCAGTACTTC.

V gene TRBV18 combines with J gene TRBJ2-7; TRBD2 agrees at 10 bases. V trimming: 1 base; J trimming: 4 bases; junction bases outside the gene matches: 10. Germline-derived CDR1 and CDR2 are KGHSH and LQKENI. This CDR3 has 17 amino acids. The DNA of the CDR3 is TGTGCCAGCTCACCACTCATCACCGGGACTAGCGCTTACGAGCAGTACTTC. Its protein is CASSPLITGTSAYEQYF. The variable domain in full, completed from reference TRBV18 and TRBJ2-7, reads NAGVMQNPRHLVRRRGQEARLRCSPMKGHSHVYWYRQLPEEGLKFMVYLQKENIIDESGMPKERFSAEFPKEGPSILRIQQVVRGDSAAYFCASSPLITGTSAYEQYFGPGTRLTVT.

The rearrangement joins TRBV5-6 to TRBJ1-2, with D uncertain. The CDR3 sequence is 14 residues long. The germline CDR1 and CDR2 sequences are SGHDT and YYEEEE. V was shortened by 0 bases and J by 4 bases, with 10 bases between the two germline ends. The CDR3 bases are TGTGCCAGCAGCTTGGGTAGGCAGGTCTATGGCTACACCTTC. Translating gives CASSLGRQVYGYTF.

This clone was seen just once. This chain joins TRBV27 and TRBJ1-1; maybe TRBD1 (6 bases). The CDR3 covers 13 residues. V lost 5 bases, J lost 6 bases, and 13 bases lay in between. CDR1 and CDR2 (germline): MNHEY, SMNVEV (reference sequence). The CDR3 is CASSRQYRAEAFF. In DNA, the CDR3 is TGTGCCAGCAGTCGCCAATACAGGGCTGAAGCTTTCTTT.

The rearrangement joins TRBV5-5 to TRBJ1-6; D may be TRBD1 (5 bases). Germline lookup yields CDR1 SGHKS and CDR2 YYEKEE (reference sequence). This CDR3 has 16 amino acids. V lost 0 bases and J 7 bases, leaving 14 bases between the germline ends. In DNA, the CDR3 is TGTGCCAGCAGCTTGGTTCAGGGCCGACGGAATTCACCCCTCCACTTT. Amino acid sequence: CASSLVQGRRNSPLHF.

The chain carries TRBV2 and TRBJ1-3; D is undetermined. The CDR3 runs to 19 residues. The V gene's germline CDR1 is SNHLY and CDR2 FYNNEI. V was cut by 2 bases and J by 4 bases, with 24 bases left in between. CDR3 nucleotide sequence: TGTGCCAGCAGTGAACCCGTAGCGGGTTTGGGATTCTCCGGAAACACCATATATTTT. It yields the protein CASSEPVAGLGFSGNTIYF.

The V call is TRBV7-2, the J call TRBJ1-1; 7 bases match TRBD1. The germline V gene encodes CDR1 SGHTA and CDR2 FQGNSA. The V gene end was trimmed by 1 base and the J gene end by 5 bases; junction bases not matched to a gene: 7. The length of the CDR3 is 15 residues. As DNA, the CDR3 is TGTGCCAGCAGCTTAGAGAGGGGGCGTGGGACTGAAGCTTTCTTT. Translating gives CASSLERGRGTEAFF.

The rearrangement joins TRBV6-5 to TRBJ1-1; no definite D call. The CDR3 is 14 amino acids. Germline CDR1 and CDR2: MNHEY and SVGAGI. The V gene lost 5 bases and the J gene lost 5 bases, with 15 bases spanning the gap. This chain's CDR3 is CASSPLAGGTEAFF. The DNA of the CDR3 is TGTGCCAGCAGTCCACTCGCCGGAGGGACTGAAGCTTTCTTT.

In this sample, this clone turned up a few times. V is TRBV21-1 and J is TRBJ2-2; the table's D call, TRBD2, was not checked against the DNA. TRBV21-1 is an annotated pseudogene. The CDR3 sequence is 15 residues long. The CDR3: CASIPPGWDTGELFF. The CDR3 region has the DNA TGTGCCAGCATCCCTCCGGGGTGGGACACCGGGGAGCTGTTTTTT.

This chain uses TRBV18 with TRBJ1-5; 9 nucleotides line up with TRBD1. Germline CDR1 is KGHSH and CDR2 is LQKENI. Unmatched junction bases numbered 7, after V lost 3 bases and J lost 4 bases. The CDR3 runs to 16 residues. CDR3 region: CASSPGQGRYNQPQHF. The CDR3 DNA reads TGTGCCAGCTCACCCGGACAGGGGAGGTATAATCAGCCCCAGCATTTT.

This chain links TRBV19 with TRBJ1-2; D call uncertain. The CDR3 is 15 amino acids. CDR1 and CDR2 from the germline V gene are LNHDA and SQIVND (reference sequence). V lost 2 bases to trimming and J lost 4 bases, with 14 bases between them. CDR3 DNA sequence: TGTGCCAGTAGTATAACGGGCGCGGGCTCCTATGGCTACACCTTC. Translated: CASSITGAGSYGYTF.

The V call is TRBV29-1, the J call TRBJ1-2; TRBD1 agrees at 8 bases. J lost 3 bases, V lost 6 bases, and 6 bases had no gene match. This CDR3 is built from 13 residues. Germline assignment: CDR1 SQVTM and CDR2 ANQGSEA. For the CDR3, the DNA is TGCAGCGTGGTCAGGGGGCAGGACTATGGCTACACCTTC. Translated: CSVVRGQDYGYTF.

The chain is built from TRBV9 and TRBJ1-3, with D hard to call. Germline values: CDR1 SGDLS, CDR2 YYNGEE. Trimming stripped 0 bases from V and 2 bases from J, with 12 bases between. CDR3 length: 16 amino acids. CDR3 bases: TGTGCCAGCAGCGTAGAGAGGGTTTCGGCTGGAAACACCATATATTTT. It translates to CASSVERVSAGNTIYF.

The CDR3 reads CASNRGTGELFF. The CDR3 DNA sequence: TGTGCCAGCAATCGGGGAACCGGGGAGCTGTTTTTT. The chain employs TRBV27 and TRBJ2-2; TRBD2 is a possible D gene (5 bases). CDR1 is MNHEY, CDR2 SMNVEV, per germline (reference sequence). The CDR3 runs to 12 residues. With 7 bases removed from V and 5 bases from J, the gap between germline ends came to 8 bases.

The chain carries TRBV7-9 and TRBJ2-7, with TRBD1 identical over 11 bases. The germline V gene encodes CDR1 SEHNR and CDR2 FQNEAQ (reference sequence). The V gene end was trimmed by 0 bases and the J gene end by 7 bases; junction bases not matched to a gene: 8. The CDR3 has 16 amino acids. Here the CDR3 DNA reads TGTGCCAGCAGCTTAGCTGGGACAGGGGGAGGTGAGGAGCAGTACTTC. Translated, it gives CASSLAGTGGGEEQYF.

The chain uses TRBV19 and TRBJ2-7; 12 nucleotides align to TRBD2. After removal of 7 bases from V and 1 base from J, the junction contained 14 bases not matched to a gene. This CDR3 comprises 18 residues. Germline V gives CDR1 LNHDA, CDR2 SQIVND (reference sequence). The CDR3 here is CASTSTTSLAGGSYEQYF. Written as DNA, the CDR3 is TGTGCCAGTACCTCCACAACCTCACTAGCGGGAGGTTCCTACGAGCAGTACTTC.

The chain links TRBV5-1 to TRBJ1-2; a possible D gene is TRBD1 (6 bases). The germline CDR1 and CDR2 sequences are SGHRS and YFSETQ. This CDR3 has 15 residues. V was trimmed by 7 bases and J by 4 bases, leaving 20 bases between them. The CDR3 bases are TGCGCCAGCGCCGAATCGCGGGGGCGCGGCTATGGCTACACCTTC. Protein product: CASAESRGRGYGYTF.

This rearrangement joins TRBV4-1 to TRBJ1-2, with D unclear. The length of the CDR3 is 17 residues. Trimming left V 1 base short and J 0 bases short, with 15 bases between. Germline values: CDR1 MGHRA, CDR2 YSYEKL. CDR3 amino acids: CASSQASGGRANYGYTF. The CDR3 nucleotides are TGCGCCAGCAGCCAAGCTTCTGGTGGGAGAGCTAACTATGGCTACACCTTC.

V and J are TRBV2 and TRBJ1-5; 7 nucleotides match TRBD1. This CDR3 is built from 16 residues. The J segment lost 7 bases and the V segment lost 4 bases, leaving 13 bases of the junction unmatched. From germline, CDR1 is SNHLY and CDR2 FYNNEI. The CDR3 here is CASSGQGRGMNQPQHF. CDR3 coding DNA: TGTGCCAGCAGTGGACAGGGAAGGGGGATGAACCAGCCCCAGCATTTT.

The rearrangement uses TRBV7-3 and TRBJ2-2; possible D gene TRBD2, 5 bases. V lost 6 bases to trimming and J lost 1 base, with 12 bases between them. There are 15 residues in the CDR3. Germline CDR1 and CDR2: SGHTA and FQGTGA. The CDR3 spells CASSSSLGNTGELFF. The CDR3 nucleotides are TGTGCCAGCAGTTCATCACTAGGGAACACCGGGGAGCTGTTTTTT.

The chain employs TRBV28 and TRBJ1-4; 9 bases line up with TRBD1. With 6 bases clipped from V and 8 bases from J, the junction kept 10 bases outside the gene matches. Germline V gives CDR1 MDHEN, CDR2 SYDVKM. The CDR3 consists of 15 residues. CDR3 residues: CASSYPRTGVEKLFF. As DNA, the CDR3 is TGTGCCAGCAGCTATCCCCGGACAGGGGTAGAAAAACTGTTTTTT.

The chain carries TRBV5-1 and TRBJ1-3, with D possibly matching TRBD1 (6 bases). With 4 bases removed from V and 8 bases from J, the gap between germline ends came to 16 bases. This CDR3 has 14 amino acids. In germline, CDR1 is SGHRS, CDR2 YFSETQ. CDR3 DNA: TGCGCCAGCAGCGGCGACGCGGGGGGCTACACCATATATTTT. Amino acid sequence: CASSGDAGGYTIYF.

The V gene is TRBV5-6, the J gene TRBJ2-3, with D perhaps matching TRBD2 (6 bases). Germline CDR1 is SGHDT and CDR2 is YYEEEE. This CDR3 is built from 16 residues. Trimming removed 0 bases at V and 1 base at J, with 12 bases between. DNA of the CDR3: TGTGCCAGCAGCTTGGATGGGCGGGGCGGCACAGATACGCAGTATTTT. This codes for CASSLDGRGGTDTQYF.

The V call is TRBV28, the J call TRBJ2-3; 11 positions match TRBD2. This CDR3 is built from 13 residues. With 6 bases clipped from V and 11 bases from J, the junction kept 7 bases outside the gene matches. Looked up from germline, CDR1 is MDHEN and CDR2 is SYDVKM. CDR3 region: CASRPGTSGRQYF. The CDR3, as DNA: TGTGCCAGCAGACCTGGAACTAGCGGGAGGCAGTATTTT.

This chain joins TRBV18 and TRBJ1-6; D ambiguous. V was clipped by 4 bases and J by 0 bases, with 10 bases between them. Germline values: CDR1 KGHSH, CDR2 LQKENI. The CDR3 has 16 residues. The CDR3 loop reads CASSLTESSYNSPLHF. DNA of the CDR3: TGTGCCAGCTCACTGACTGAGAGCTCCTATAATTCACCCCTCCACTTT.

Here the CDR3 DNA reads TGTGCCAGCAGTCTACGTAACAGGGGTGGGGAAAAACTGTTTTTT. This gives the protein CASSLRNRGGEKLFF. The chain employs TRBV27 and TRBJ1-4; 7 bases are shared with TRBD1. The CDR3 covers 15 residues. V shed 5 bases and J 8 bases; nucleotides not matched to a gene: 11. Germline-derived CDR1 and CDR2 are MNHEY and SMNVEV (reference sequence).

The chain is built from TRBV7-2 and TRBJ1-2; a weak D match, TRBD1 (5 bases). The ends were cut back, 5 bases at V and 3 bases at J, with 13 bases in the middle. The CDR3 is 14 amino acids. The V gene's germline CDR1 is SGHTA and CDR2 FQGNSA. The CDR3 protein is CASSPGGVYYGYTF. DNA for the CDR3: TGTGCCAGCAGCCCCGGGGGGGTGTACTATGGCTACACCTTC.